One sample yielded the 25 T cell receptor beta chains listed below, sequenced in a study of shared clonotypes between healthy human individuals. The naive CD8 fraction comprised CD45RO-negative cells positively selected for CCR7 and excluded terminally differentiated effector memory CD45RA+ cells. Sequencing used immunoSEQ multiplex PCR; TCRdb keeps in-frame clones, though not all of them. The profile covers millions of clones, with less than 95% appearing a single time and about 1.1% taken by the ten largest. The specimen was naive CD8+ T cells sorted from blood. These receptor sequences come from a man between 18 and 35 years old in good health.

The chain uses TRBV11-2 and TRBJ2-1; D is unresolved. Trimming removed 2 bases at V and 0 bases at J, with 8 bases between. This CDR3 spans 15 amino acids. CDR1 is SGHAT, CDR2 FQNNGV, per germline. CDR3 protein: CASSLKVSSYNEQFF. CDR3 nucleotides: TGTGCCAGCAGCTTAAAGGTGAGCTCCTACAATGAGCAGTTCTTC.

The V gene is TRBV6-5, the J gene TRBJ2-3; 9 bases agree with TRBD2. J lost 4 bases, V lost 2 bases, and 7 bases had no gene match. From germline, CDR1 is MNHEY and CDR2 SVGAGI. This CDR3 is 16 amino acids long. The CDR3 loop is CASSYGAGGPPDTQYF. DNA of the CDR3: TGTGCCAGCAGTTACGGAGCGGGGGGCCCACCAGATACGCAGTATTTT.

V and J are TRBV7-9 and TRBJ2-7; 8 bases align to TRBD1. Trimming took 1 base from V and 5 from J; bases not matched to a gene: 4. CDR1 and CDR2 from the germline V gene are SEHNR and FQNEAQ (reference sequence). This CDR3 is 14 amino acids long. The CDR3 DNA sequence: TGTGCCAGCAGCTTAGGGGGGACAGGAAACGAGCAGTACTTC. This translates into CASSLGGTGNEQYF. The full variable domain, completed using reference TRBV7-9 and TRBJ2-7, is DTGVSQNPRHKITKRGQNVTFRCDPISEHNRLYWYRQTLGQGPEFLTYFQNEAQLEKSRLLSDRFSAERPKGSFSTLEIQRTEQGDSAMYLCASSLGGTGNEQYFGPGTRLTVT.

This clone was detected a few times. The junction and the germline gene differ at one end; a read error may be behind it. In DNA, the CDR3 is TGTGCCAGCAGTTCCCTGACAGGCCGCAGGCTCTTT. Translating it yields CASSSLTGRRLF. The J gene is TRBJ1-1, the V gene TRBV28; D possibly corresponds to TRBD1 (6 bases). Germline V gene lookup returns CDR1 MDHEN and CDR2 SYDVKM. CDR3 length: 12 amino acids.

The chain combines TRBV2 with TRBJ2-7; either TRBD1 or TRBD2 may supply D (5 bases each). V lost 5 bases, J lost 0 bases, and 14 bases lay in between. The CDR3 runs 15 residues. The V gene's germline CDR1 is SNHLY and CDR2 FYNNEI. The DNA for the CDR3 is TGTGCCAGCAGTCGGCTCGGGACGAGCTCCTACGAGCAGTACTTC. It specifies CASSRLGTSSYEQYF.

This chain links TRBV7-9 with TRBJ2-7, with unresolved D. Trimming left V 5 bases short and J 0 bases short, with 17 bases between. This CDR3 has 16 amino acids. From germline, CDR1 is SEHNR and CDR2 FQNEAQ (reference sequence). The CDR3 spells CASSPSSDILSYEQYF. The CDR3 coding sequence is TGTGCCAGCAGCCCCTCCTCCGACATTCTCTCCTACGAGCAGTACTTC.

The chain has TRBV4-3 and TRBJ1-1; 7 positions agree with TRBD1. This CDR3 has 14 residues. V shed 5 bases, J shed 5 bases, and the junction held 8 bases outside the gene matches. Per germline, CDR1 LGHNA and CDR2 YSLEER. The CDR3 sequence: CASSDFRGATEAFF. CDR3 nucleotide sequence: TGCGCCAGCAGCGATTTCAGGGGGGCGACTGAAGCTTTCTTT.

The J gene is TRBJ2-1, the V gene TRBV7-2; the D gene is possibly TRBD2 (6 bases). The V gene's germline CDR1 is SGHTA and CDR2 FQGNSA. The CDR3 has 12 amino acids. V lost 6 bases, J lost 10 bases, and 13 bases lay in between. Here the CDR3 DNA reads TGTGCCAGCAGTCAACTAGCATACGAGCAGTTCTTC. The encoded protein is CASSQLAYEQFF.

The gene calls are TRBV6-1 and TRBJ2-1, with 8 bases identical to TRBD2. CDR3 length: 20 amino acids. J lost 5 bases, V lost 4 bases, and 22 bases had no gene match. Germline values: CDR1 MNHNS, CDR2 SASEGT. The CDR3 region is CASSAGPAGAAPILNNEQFF. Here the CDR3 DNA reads TGTGCCAGCAGTGCAGGCCCAGCGGGGGCCGCACCCATACTCAACAATGAGCAGTTCTTC.

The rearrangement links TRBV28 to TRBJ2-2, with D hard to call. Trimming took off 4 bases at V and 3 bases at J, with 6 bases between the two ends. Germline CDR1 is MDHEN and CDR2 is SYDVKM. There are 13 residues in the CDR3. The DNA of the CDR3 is TGTGCCAGCAGTTCCTGGGACACCGGGGAGCTGTTTTTT. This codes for CASSSWDTGELFF.

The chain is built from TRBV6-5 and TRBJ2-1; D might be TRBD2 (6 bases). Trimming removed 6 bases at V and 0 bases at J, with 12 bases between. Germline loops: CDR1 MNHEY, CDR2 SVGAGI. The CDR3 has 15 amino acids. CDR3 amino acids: CASSRGDTSYNEQFF. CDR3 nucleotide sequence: TGTGCCAGCAGCCGCGGGGATACCTCCTACAATGAGCAGTTCTTC.

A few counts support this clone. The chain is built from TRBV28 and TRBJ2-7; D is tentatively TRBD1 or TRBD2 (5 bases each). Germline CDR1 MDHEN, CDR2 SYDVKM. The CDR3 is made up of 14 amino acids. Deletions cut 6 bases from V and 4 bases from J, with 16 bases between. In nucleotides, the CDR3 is TGTGCCAGCAGCTCCCCCGGGACCCTGTACGAGCAGTACTTC. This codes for CASSSPGTLYEQYF.

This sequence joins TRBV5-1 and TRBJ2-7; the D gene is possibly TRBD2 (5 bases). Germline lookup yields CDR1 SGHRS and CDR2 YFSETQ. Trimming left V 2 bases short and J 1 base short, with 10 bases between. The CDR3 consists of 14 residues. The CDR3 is CASSFGKPSYEQYF. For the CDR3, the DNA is TGCGCCAGCAGCTTCGGGAAACCTTCCTACGAGCAGTACTTC. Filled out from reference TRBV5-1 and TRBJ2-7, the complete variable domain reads KAGVTQTPRYLIKTRGQQVTLSCSPISGHRSVSWYQQTPGQGLQFLFEYFSETQRNKGNFPGRFSGRQFSNSRSEMNVSTLELGDSALYLCASSFGKPSYEQYFGPGTRLTVT.

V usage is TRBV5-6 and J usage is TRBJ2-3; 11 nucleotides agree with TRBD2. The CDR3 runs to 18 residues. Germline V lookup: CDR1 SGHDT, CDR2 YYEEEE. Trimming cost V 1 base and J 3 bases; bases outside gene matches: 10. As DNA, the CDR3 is TGTGCCAGCAGCTTGAGGTTAGCGGGGGGGCCAGGTACAGATACGCAGTATTTT. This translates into CASSLRLAGGPGTDTQYF.

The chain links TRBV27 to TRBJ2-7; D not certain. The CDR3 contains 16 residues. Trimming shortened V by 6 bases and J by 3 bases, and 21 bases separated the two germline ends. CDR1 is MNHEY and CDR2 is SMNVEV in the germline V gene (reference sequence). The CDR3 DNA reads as TGTGCCAGCAGCCCCTCCACTGGAGAAAAGAACTACGAGCAGTACTTC. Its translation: CASSPSTGEKNYEQYF.

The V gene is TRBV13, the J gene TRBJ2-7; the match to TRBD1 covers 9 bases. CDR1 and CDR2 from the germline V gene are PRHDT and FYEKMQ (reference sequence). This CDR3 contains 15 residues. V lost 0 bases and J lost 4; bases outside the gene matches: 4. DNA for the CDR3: TGTGCCAGCAGCTTAGGCGGGACAGGGAGGTACGAGCAGTACTTC. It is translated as CASSLGGTGRYEQYF.

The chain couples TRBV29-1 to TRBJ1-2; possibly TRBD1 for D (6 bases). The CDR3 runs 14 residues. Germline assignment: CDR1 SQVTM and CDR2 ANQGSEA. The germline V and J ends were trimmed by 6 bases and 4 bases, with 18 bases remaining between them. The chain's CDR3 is CSVDHRDNFYGYTF. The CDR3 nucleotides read TGCAGCGTCGACCACCGGGACAACTTCTATGGCTACACCTTC.

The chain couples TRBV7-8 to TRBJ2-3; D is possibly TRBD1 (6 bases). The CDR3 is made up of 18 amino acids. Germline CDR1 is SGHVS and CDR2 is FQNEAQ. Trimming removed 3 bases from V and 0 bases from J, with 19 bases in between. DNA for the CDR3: TGTGCCAGCAGCTTTTTTTATATAGGGACACTTAGCACAGATACGCAGTATTTT. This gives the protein CASSFFYIGTLSTDTQYF.

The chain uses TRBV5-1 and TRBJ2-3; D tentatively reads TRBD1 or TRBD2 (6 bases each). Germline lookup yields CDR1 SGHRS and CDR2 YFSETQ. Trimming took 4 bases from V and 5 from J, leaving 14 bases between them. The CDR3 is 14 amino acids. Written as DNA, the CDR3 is TGCGCCAGCAGCCCGACGGGGGCTCTAGATACGCAGTATTTT. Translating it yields CASSPTGALDTQYF.

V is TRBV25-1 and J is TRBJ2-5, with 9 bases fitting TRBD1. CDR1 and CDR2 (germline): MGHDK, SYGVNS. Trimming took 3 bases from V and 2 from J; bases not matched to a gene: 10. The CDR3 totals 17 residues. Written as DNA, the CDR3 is TGTGCCAGCAGTGAGAATTTCCCGGGACAGGGACAAGAGACCCAGTACTTC. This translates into CASSENFPGQGQETQYF. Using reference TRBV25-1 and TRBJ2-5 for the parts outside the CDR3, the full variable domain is EADIYQTPRYLVIGTGKKITLECSQTMGHDKMYWYQQDPGMELHLIHYSYGVNSTEKGDLSSESTVSRIRTEHFPLTLESARPSHTSQYLCASSENFPGQGQETQYFGPGTRLLVL.

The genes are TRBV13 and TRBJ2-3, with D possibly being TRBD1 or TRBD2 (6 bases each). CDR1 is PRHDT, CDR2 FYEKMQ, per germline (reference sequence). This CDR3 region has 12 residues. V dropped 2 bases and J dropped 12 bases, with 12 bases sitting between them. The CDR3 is CASSLKEGHQYF. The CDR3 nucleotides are TGTGCCAGCAGCTTAAAGGAGGGACATCAGTATTTT.

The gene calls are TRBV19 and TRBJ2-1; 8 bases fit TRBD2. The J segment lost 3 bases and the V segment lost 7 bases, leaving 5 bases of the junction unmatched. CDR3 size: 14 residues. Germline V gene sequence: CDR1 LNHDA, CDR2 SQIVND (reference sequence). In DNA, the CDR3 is TGTGCCAGTACCGAGCGGGAGTTCTACAATGAGCAGTTCTTC. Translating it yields CASTEREFYNEQFF.

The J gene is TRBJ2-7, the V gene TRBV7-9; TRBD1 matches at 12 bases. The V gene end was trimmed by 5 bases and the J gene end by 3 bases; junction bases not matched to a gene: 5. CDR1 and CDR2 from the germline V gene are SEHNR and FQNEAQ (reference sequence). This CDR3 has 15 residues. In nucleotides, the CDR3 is TGTGCCAGCAGCGCCGGGACAGGGGGCTTCTACGAGCAGTACTTC. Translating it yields CASSAGTGGFYEQYF.

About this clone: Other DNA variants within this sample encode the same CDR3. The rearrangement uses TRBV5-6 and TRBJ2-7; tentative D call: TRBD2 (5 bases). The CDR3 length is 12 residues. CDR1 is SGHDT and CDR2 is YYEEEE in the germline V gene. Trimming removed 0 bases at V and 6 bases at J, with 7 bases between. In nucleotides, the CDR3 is TGTGCCAGCAGCTTGGGCGGGTTCGAGCAGTACTTC. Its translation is CASSLGGFEQYF.

For the CDR3, the DNA is TGTGCCAGCAGTGACCTGGACAGGGCCTATGGCTACACCTTC. Amino acids: CASSDLDRAYGYTF. The J gene is TRBJ1-2, the V gene TRBV6-5, with 8 bases fitting TRBD1. Unmatched junction bases numbered 6, after V lost 5 bases and J lost 4 bases. The CDR3 consists of 14 residues. Germline values: CDR1 MNHEY, CDR2 SVGAGI.